Following are 22 T cell receptor beta chains from one sample sequenced in a study of response to subunit inactivated influenza vaccine. A single record per CDR3 protein comes from TCRdb applying MiXCR to the RT-PCR reads. Altogether 650,000 to 700,000 distinct CDR3 sequences are present, around 16% being singletons, with the ten largest covering roughly 11%. Sequencing was performed on PBMCs from blood, taken roughly 12 days after vaccination. The receptor source for this set is a man aged 50-59 years who received an inactivated influenza vaccine.

The chain is built from TRBV7-2 and TRBJ1-2; TRBD1 aligns across 10 bases. V lost 4 bases and J lost 6; bases outside the gene matches: 2. The CDR3 loop spans 13 amino acids. Germline loops: CDR1 SGHTA, CDR2 FQGNSA. The CDR3 here is CASSSGTGDGYTF. CDR3 in DNA: TGTGCCAGCAGCTCCGGGACAGGGGATGGCTACACCTTC. Using reference TRBV7-2 and TRBJ1-2 for the parts outside the CDR3, the full variable domain is GAGVSQSPSNKVTEKGKDVELRCDPISGHTALYWYRQSLGQGLEFLIYFQGNSAPDKSGLPSDRFSAERTGGSVSTLTIQRTQQEDSAVYLCASSSGTGDGYTFGSGTRLTVV.

The V call is TRBV12-3 or TRBV12-4, the J call TRBJ1-5, with 10 bases fitting TRBD1. V shed 6 bases and J 0 bases; nucleotides not matched to a gene: 2. The CDR3 extends over 15 amino acids. CDR3 sequence: CASRTGGNSNQPQHF. The DNA for the CDR3 is TGTGCCAGCAGGACAGGGGGCAATAGCAATCAGCCCCAGCATTTT.

This clonotype was counted many times. This chain connects TRBV6-6 to TRBJ2-7; possible D gene TRBD1, 5 bases. The CDR3 is 11 residues long. Germline V gives CDR1 MNHNY, CDR2 SVGAGI (reference sequence). V lost 7 bases to trimming and J lost 3 bases, with 7 bases between them. The CDR3 spells CASKGNYEQYF. The CDR3 nucleotides are TGTGCCAGCAAGGGGAACTACGAGCAGTACTTC.

A few counts support this clonotype. The chain combines TRBV12-3 or TRBV12-4 with TRBJ1-5, with D unresolved. V was shortened by 5 bases and J by 5 bases, with 10 bases between the two germline ends. This CDR3 is built from 13 residues. CDR3 DNA: TGTGCCAGCAGTGTGAGGGAATATCAGCCCCAGCATTTT. Its protein product is CASSVREYQPQHF.

The gene calls are TRBV3-1 and TRBJ2-5; the D gene could be TRBD1 or TRBD2 (6 bases each). Trimming took off 4 bases at V and 5 bases at J, with 17 bases between the two ends. The V gene's germline CDR1 is LGHDT and CDR2 YNNKEL (reference sequence). The CDR3 is made up of 15 amino acids. Here the CDR3 reads CASSPSSTGRETQYF. In nucleotides, the CDR3 is TGTGCCAGCAGCCCCTCCAGCACAGGGAGGGAGACCCAGTACTTC.

The rearrangement uses TRBV12-3 or TRBV12-4 and TRBJ2-3; D ambiguous. V was shortened by 4 bases and J by 6 bases, with 5 bases between the two germline ends. This CDR3 contains 11 residues. CDR3 sequence (DNA): TGTGCCAGCAGTTCCCAGGATACGCAGTATTTT. Residues: CASSSQDTQYF.

The chain links TRBV28 to TRBJ2-7, with 8 bases aligning to TRBD1. This CDR3 is 13 amino acids long. The J segment lost 11 bases and the V segment lost 5 bases, leaving 11 bases of the junction unmatched. Germline values: CDR1 MDHEN, CDR2 SYDVKM. This chain's CDR3 is CASSLKSRGREYF. The CDR3 DNA is TGTGCCAGCAGTCTAAAGTCCAGGGGGCGCGAGTACTTC.

CDR3 coding DNA: TGTGCCAGCAGCCAAGTTAGGACAGCCTACGAGCAGTACTTC. Translation: CASSQVRTAYEQYF. The rearrangement links TRBV14 to TRBJ2-7; TRBD1 is a possible D gene (6 bases). Trimming pared 1 base from V and 2 bases from J, leaving 9 bases between. The germline V gene has CDR1 SGHDN and CDR2 FVKESK. The CDR3 totals 14 residues.

This chain uses TRBV24-1 with TRBJ1-5, with D hard to call. V was cut by 7 bases and J by 3 bases, with 12 bases left in between. Germline CDR1 and CDR2: KGHDR and SFDVKD. The CDR3 length is 14 residues. The CDR3 protein is CATSSRVTNQPQHF. The CDR3 region has the DNA TGTGCCACCAGCAGCCGGGTCACCAATCAGCCCCAGCATTTT.

This clonotype was seen a handful of times. V gene TRBV20-1 combines with J gene TRBJ2-3; D gene uncertain. The CDR3 extends over 12 amino acids. V was cut by 6 bases and J by 2 bases, with 9 bases left in between. In germline, CDR1 is DFQATT, CDR2 SNEGSKA (reference sequence). Written as DNA, the CDR3 is TGCAGTGCCTACGACCTCACAGATACGCAGTATTTT. Amino acids: CSAYDLTDTQYF.

The sample holds many counts of this clonotype. The V gene is TRBV5-1, the J gene TRBJ1-4; TRBD1 matches at 7 bases. The germline gives CDR1 SGHRS, CDR2 YFSETQ. There are 17 residues in the CDR3. Losses at the gene ends were 3 bases for V and 0 bases for J; bases not matched to a gene: 8. CDR3 bases: TGCGCCAGCAGCTCCTTCGGGGGACAGACAACTAATGAAAAACTGTTTTTT. Protein product: CASSSFGGQTTNEKLFF.

The genes are TRBV2 and TRBJ2-5; 12 bases are shared with TRBD2. Germline CDR1 reads SNHLY; CDR2 reads FYNNEI. The length of the CDR3 is 15 residues. Germline trimming cut 4 bases from V and 7 bases from J; bases unmatched to any gene: 7. CDR3 DNA: TGTGCCAGCAGTGCCACTAGCGGGGGGACAGGGACCCAGTACTTC. Protein sequence: CASSATSGGTGTQYF.

This clonotype occurred many times. The chain carries TRBV18 and TRBJ1-1; 7 bases line up with TRBD1. V shed 2 bases and J 6 bases; nucleotides not matched to a gene: 6. Germline CDR1 is KGHSH and CDR2 is LQKENI. The CDR3 has 14 residues. The CDR3 here is CASSPNGTAPEAFF. DNA of the CDR3: TGTGCCAGCTCACCAAACGGGACAGCCCCTGAAGCTTTCTTT. Combining the CDR3 with reference TRBV18 and TRBJ1-1 gives the whole variable domain NAGVMQNPRHLVRRRGQEARLRCSPMKGHSHVYWYRQLPEEGLKFMVYLQKENIIDESGMPKERFSAEFPKEGPSILRIQQVVRGDSAAYFCASSPNGTAPEAFFGQGTRLTVV.

This clonotype was counted many times. V usage is TRBV20-1 and J usage is TRBJ2-1; the D is unclear. The CDR3 runs 11 residues. Germline V CDR1 and CDR2: DFQATT, SNEGSKA (reference sequence). Between the trimmed V and J ends, which lost 1 base and 9 bases, there was a span of 7 bases. CDR3 in DNA: TGCAGTGCTAGAGGCAACGGTGAGCAGTTCTTC. Amino acid sequence: CSARGNGEQFF.

In nucleotides, the CDR3 is TGCAGTGCTCAACCAGGACCGAACACTGAAGCTTTCTTT. Protein product: CSAQPGPNTEAFF. This chain uses TRBV20-1 with TRBJ1-1; D remains unclear. The V end was cut by 5 bases, the J end by 1 base, with 11 bases between. The CDR3 totals 13 residues. Germline values: CDR1 DFQATT, CDR2 SNEGSKA (reference sequence).

This clonotype was found a few times. The chain combines TRBV5-1 with TRBJ2-7; 9 bases map to TRBD2. CDR1 is SGHRS and CDR2 is YFSETQ in the germline V gene. CDR3 length: 15 amino acids. V gave up 5 bases and J gave up 2 bases; unmatched junction bases: 8. The CDR3 here is CASRYLAGNPYEQYF. In DNA, the CDR3 is TGCGCCAGCAGATATCTAGCGGGAAACCCCTACGAGCAGTACTTC.

In this sample, this clonotype turned up once. The gene calls are TRBV19 and TRBJ2-5; D unclear. V was clipped by 8 bases and J by 0 bases, with 4 bases between them. Germline loops: CDR1 LNHDA, CDR2 SQIVND (reference sequence). The CDR3 is 11 amino acids. This chain's CDR3 is CASGHQETQYF. CDR3 coding DNA: TGTGCCAGTGGCCACCAAGAGACCCAGTACTTC.

V gene TRBV6-1 combines with J gene TRBJ2-7; 7 bases map to TRBD1. J was trimmed by 0 bases and V by 1 base; bases with no gene match: 9. CDR1 and CDR2 from the germline V gene are MNHNS and SASEGT. The CDR3 consists of 17 residues. The CDR3 DNA follows: TGTGCCAGCAGTGAAGTCCTCGGGACAGAATTCTCCTACGAGCAGTACTTC. Protein product: CASSEVLGTEFSYEQYF.

The V and J genes are TRBV12-3 or TRBV12-4 and TRBJ2-7, with 8 bases fitting TRBD1. V trimming: 3 bases; J trimming: 5 bases; junction bases outside the gene matches: 9. CDR3 length: 15 amino acids. The CDR3: CASSFLGQGKHEQYF. DNA of the CDR3: TGTGCCAGCAGTTTCCTAGGACAGGGAAAACACGAGCAGTACTTC.

Ten or more counts support this clonotype. The chain couples TRBV12-3 or TRBV12-4 to TRBJ2-1; 9 bases align to TRBD1. This CDR3 is built from 15 residues. V gave up 3 bases and J gave up 2 bases; unmatched junction bases: 2. This CDR3 is CASSLTGGPYNEQFF. The CDR3 DNA is TGTGCCAGCAGTTTGACAGGGGGTCCCTACAATGAGCAGTTCTTC.

This clonotype occurred a few times. The chain combines TRBV20-1 with TRBJ2-7; 10 bases fit TRBD2. J was trimmed by 2 bases and V by 0 bases; bases with no gene match: 4. The CDR3 runs 15 residues. Looked up from germline, CDR1 is DFQATT and CDR2 is SNEGSKA (reference sequence). For the CDR3, the DNA is TGCAGTGCTAGAGATCCTAGCGGGAGCCCCTACGAGCAGTACTTC. This codes for CSARDPSGSPYEQYF.

The gene calls are TRBV6-4 and TRBJ1-2; 7 positions agree with TRBD1. After removal of 5 bases from V and 2 bases from J, the junction contained 14 bases not matched to a gene. Germline V gene lookup returns CDR1 MRHNA and CDR2 SNTAGT. The CDR3 loop spans 17 amino acids. This chain's CDR3 is CASSPPKGTERNYGYTF. Here the CDR3 DNA reads TGTGCCAGCAGTCCCCCGAAGGGGACAGAAAGGAACTATGGCTACACCTTC.